A single sample gave rise to the 21 T cell receptor beta chains below, sequenced in a study of cytomegalovirus exposure and HLA in healthy donors. Amplification used 60 Vbeta primers and 13 Jbeta primers. Assay used: immunoSEQ multiplex PCR; TCRdb lists only in-frame clones, some missing. The data contain 150,000 to 200,000 clones, 81% of them singletons. The sequenced material came from PBMCs. These receptors originate from a woman aged 18-29 years in good health and CMV-seropositive.

The chain couples TRBV6-6 to TRBJ1-1; 9 bases align to TRBD1. The CDR3 totals 15 residues. Germline lookup yields CDR1 MNHNY and CDR2 SVGAGI (reference sequence). V shed 2 bases, J shed 5 bases, and the junction held 6 bases outside the gene matches. CDR3 amino acids: CASSYQGQGLTEAFF. CDR3 coding DNA: TGTGCCAGCAGTTACCAAGGACAGGGGTTAACTGAAGCTTTCTTT.

This clone has just one count. This sequence joins TRBV19 and TRBJ1-5; possibly TRBD1 for D (5 bases). CDR1 and CDR2 (germline): LNHDA, SQIVND (reference sequence). V was shortened by 7 bases and J by 3 bases, with 13 bases between the two germline ends. The CDR3 runs to 14 residues. CDR3 sequence reads: CASNYRYTNQPQHF. The CDR3 DNA is TGTGCCAGTAACTACAGGTATACCAATCAGCCCCAGCATTTT.

The rearrangement joins TRBV19 to TRBJ1-6; D gene unclear. Germline V CDR1 and CDR2: LNHDA, SQIVND (reference sequence). This CDR3 comprises 13 residues. The V end was cut by 5 bases, the J end by 10 bases, with 12 bases between. The CDR3 protein is CASSVGRESPLHF. Written as DNA, the CDR3 is TGTGCCAGTAGTGTAGGGCGGGAATCACCCCTCCACTTT.

The rearrangement uses TRBV7-2 and TRBJ2-1, with a weak D call TRBD1 (6 bases). The V gene lost 0 bases and the J gene lost 4 bases, with 7 bases spanning the gap. CDR3 length: 14 amino acids. Germline CDR1 SGHTA, CDR2 FQGNSA. Here the CDR3 reads CASSLAGAYNEQFF. CDR3 DNA sequence: TGTGCCAGCAGCTTAGCGGGGGCATACAATGAGCAGTTCTTC.

The chain combines TRBV11-2 with TRBJ2-2; TRBD2 is a possible D gene (5 bases). The CDR3 totals 13 residues. Germline V gives CDR1 SGHAT, CDR2 FQNNGV. V lost 3 bases and J 9 bases, leaving 11 bases between the germline ends. CDR3 bases: TGTGCCAGCAGCTTCGGGAATATAAGGGAGCTGTTTTTT. Encoded protein: CASSFGNIRELFF.

The rearrangement links TRBV4-1 to TRBJ1-4; D is uncertain. The length of the CDR3 is 15 residues. CDR1 is MGHRA, CDR2 YSYEKL, per germline. Trimming left V 1 base short and J 5 bases short, with 11 bases between. The chain's CDR3 is CASSQGGELNEKLFF. The DNA for the CDR3 is TGCGCCAGCAGCCAAGGTGGGGAGTTAAATGAAAAACTGTTTTTT.

The chain employs TRBV11-3 and TRBJ1-1, with 7 bases aligning to TRBD1. V shed 5 bases, J shed 4 bases, and the junction held 7 bases outside the gene matches. CDR3 length equals 14 residues. Per the germline V gene, CDR1 is SGHNT and CDR2 is YENEEA. CDR3 bases: TGTGCCAGCAGCGTGGGCAGGGGGTCCACTGAAGCTTTCTTT. Translating gives CASSVGRGSTEAFF.

V gene TRBV18 combines with J gene TRBJ2-7; 9 nucleotides agree with TRBD1. CDR1 and CDR2 (germline): KGHSH, LQKENI. CDR3 size: 13 residues. Germline trimming cut 5 bases from V and 7 bases from J; bases unmatched to any gene: 6. Here the CDR3 reads CASSTLDRGEQYF. CDR3 coding DNA: TGTGCCAGCTCAACCTTAGACAGGGGGGAGCAGTACTTC.

This clone was seen more than once but under ten times. Germline is not matched at one junction end, which may reflect a read error. The chain has TRBV7-9 and TRBJ2-6; 10 bases fit TRBD1. The length of the CDR3 is 18 residues. Germline CDR1 is SEHNR and CDR2 is FQNEAQ (reference sequence). The CDR3 sequence is CASSPDRGLISGANGLTF. For the CDR3, the DNA is TGTGCCAGCAGCCCAGACAGGGGGCTTATCTCTGGGGCCAACGGCCTGACTTTC.

This chain links TRBV19 with TRBJ1-5; no clear D. This CDR3 spans 14 amino acids. Trimming cost V 1 base and J 5 bases, with 9 bases left between them. CDR1 and CDR2 from the germline V gene are LNHDA and SQIVND (reference sequence). The CDR3 nucleotides read TGTGCCAGTAGTATAGTGCAGTCCTATCAGCCCCAGCATTTT. Translation: CASSIVQSYQPQHF.

This clone has only a few counts. The V and J genes are TRBV7-2 and TRBJ2-7; D not resolved. V was cut by 1 base and J by 2 bases, with 9 bases left in between. This CDR3 comprises 14 residues. CDR1 is SGHTA, CDR2 FQGNSA, per germline. CDR3 sequence (DNA): TGTGCCAGCAGCTTAGGTCACATGGCCTACGAGCAGTACTTC. Translation: CASSLGHMAYEQYF.

This clone was observed a few times. The gene calls are TRBV5-1 and TRBJ2-7, with D possibly TRBD1 on 6 matching bases. This CDR3 contains 14 residues. Trimming took off 5 bases at V and 6 bases at J, with 18 bases between the two ends. The V gene's germline CDR1 is SGHRS and CDR2 YFSETQ. CDR3 sequence (DNA): TGCGCCAGCAGAGGACAGACGGAACGATTCGAGCAGTACTTC. It encodes CASRGQTERFEQYF.

The genes are TRBV5-5 and TRBJ1-5; D not resolved. Germline CDR1 is SGHKS and CDR2 is YYEKEE (reference sequence). The CDR3 extends over 15 amino acids. The V and J ends lost 2 bases and 3 bases respectively, with 12 bases between them. The CDR3 is CASSLNLRLNQPQHF. The CDR3 DNA sequence: TGTGCCAGCAGCTTAAACCTCCGACTCAATCAGCCCCAGCATTTT.

This clone appeared a few times. V is TRBV5-4 and J is TRBJ1-1, with D maybe TRBD1 (6 bases). The V and J ends lost 0 bases and 9 bases respectively, with 12 bases between them. Germline V lookup: CDR1 SGHNT, CDR2 YYREEE (reference sequence). The length of the CDR3 is 13 residues. Here the CDR3 DNA reads TGTGCCAGCAGCTTGGGGCCACAGGGTCAAGCTTTCTTT. Translating it yields CASSLGPQGQAFF.

This rearrangement joins TRBV27 to TRBJ2-1; D is perhaps TRBD1 (5 bases). The V gene lost 4 bases and the J gene lost 0 bases, with 13 bases spanning the gap. The length of the CDR3 is 16 residues. The germline gives CDR1 MNHEY, CDR2 SMNVEV (reference sequence). CDR3 loop: CASSSSQESSYNEQFF. The CDR3 nucleotides are TGTGCCAGCAGTTCATCACAGGAAAGCTCCTACAATGAGCAGTTCTTC.

The rearrangement joins TRBV14 to TRBJ1-6; D uncertain. This CDR3 region has 17 residues. Germline V gene data show CDR1 as SGHDN and CDR2 as FVKESK. Trimming removed 1 base from V and 2 bases from J, with 12 bases in between. CDR3 coding DNA: TGTGCCAGCAGCCAAGTGGCTAGCTGGACCTATAATTCACCCCTCCACTTT. Amino acid sequence: CASSQVASWTYNSPLHF. Full variable domain (missing parts from reference TRBV14 and TRBJ1-6): EAGVTQFPSHSVIEKGQTVTLRCDPISGHDNLYWYRRVMGKEIKFLLHFVKESKQDESGMPNNRFLAERTGGTYSTLKVQPAELEDSGVYFCASSQVASWTYNSPLHFGNGTRLTVT.

This clone was recorded once. The chain uses TRBV7-7 and TRBJ2-5; 9 bases align to TRBD1. The DNA end favors TRBJ2-7, so the J call may be wrong. Germline CDR1 SSHAT, CDR2 FNYEAQ (reference sequence). The length of the CDR3 is 15 residues. The DNA of the CDR3 is TGTGCCAGCAGCCCATCATACAGGGGGCTAGACGAGCAGTACTTC. Translated: CASSPSYRGLDEQYF.

This clone has just one count. The gene calls are TRBV7-2 and TRBJ2-7; D unresolved. Germline CDR1 SGHTA, CDR2 FQGNSA. V dropped 0 bases and J dropped 2 bases, with 8 bases sitting between them. The CDR3 spans 14 residues. The DNA for the CDR3 is TGTGCCAGCAGCTTAGCCCGCGGAGCCTACGAGCAGTACTTC. It encodes CASSLARGAYEQYF.

The rearrangement joins TRBV9 to TRBJ1-5; D is possibly TRBD1 (6 bases). Germline V gene sequence: CDR1 SGDLS, CDR2 YYNGEE. This CDR3 is built from 15 residues. Deletions cut 0 bases from V and 2 bases from J, with 9 bases between. The DNA for the CDR3 is TGTGCCAGCAGCGTAGGGGGGCGCGGCAATCAGCCCCAGCATTTT. It yields the protein CASSVGGRGNQPQHF.

The chain links TRBV5-1 to TRBJ1-3; 8 nucleotides match TRBD1. After removal of 3 bases from V and 2 bases from J, the junction contained 4 bases not matched to a gene. The V gene's germline CDR1 is SGHRS and CDR2 YFSETQ. The CDR3 has 15 amino acids. The CDR3: CASSSTDRAGNTIYF. The DNA of the CDR3 is TGCGCCAGCAGCTCCACGGACAGGGCTGGAAACACCATATATTTT. The variable domain in full, with the rest retrieved from reference TRBV5-1 and TRBJ1-3, is KAGVTQTPRYLIKTRGQQVTLSCSPISGHRSVSWYQQTPGQGLQFLFEYFSETQRNKGNFPGRFSGRQFSNSRSEMNVSTLELGDSALYLCASSSTDRAGNTIYFGEGSWLTVV.

The genes are TRBV7-6 and TRBJ1-4; no definite D call. The CDR3 runs 12 residues. Germline V lookup: CDR1 SGHVS, CDR2 FNYEAQ. V lost 0 bases and J lost 6, with 2 bases in between. The CDR3: CASSLADEKLFF. CDR3 bases: TGTGCCAGCAGCTTAGCCGATGAAAAACTGTTTTTT.